These T cell receptor beta chains were read from a single sample in a study of cytomegalovirus exposure and HLA in healthy donors. The repertoire was sequenced with immunoSEQ multiplex PCR; TCRdb's copy has only in-frame clones and lacks some. The data contain under 250,000 clones, roughly 78% of them seen just once; the ten biggest clones take up approximately 4.4%. The specimen was PBMCs. These receptors were collected from a woman between 25 and 40 years old in good health and CMV-seropositive. The CDR3 runs from the conserved cysteine through the conserved F or W. D genes are given only for firm matches. Size is stated for part of the rows, as once, few or many counts, or as a class when the clone is expanded.

J	D	V	size	DNA	CDR3
TRBJ2-1	NA	TRBV21-1	once	TGTGCCAGCAGCCCTCCCCGGGTCCCTACTTTGGATGAGCAGTTCTTC	CASSPPRVPTLDEQFF
TRBJ1-3	NA	TRBV12-1	NA	TGTGCCAGCCCCCGGGACAGACGATGCTCTGGAAACACCATATATTTT	CASPRDRRCSGNTIYF
TRBJ2-7	NA	TRBV12-5	NA	TGTGCTAGTGGTTTGGTCGACAAGACCTACGAGCAGTACTTC	CASGLVDKTYEQYF
TRBJ2-1	TRBD2	TRBV19	NA	TGTGCCAGTAGTATAGATCTTGGGCTAGCGGTCAATGAGCAGTTCTTC	CASSIDLGLAVNEQFF
TRBJ1-1	NA	TRBV5-4	NA	TGTGCCAGCAGCTCCGGACAGCTGGCTGAAGCTTTCTTT	CASSSGQLAEAFF
TRBJ2-1	NA	TRBV7-6	NA	TGTGCCAGCACCAAATACCAGGGCTTGGGGAATGAGCAGTTCTTC	CASTKYQGLGNEQFF
TRBJ1-3	NA	TRBV30	NA	TGTGCCTGGAGTCAGGGCCTATCTGGAAACACCATATATTTT	CAWSQGLSGNTIYF
TRBJ2-3	TRBD2	TRBV5-1	once	TGCGCCAGCAGCTTGGCCCCTAGCGGGGTGGATACGCAGTATTTT	CASSLAPSGVDTQYF
TRBJ2-7	TRBD2	TRBV5-1	once	TGCGCCAGCAGCTCGGCCGGACTAGCGGGAGACGAGCAGTACTTC	CASSSAGLAGDEQYF
TRBJ2-7	TRBD1	TRBV7-9	NA	TGTGCCAGCAGCTCTCCGGGACAGGTTTACGAGCAGTACTTC	CASSSPGQVYEQYF
TRBJ1-1	TRBD1	TRBV5-1	NA	TGCGCCAGCAGCTTGGACGGACAGGGGTTTATGAACACTGAAGCTTTCTTT	CASSLDGQGFMNTEAFF
TRBJ2-1	NA	TRBV2	NA	TGTGCCAGCAGTAAGTTCTGGGGGGGCCAAGAAGAGCAGTTCTTC	CASSKFWGGQEEQFF
TRBJ1-2	NA	TRBV7-9	NA	TGTGCCAGCAGTCTCGTTTCCCCCTATGGCTACACCTTC	CASSLVSPYGYTF
TRBJ1-3	NA	TRBV7-9	NA	TGTGCCAGCAGCTCCGTGGGGGGGGTAGCGGGAAACACCATATATTTT	CASSSVGGVAGNTIYF
TRBJ2-5	TRBD1	TRBV5-1	NA	TGCGCCAGCAGCTTGGCCCGGACAGGGAGTGGGACCCAGTACTTC	CASSLARTGSGTQYF
TRBJ1-2	NA	TRBV5-4	few	TGTGCCAGCTCCCAGGAGGGGTACTATGGCTACACCTTC	CASSQEGYYGYTF
TRBJ2-7	TRBD2	TRBV13	NA	TGTGCCAGCAGCAGGGGAGAGCGGGGGGTATGGAAGCAGTACTTC	CASSRGERGVWKQYF
TRBJ2-7	TRBD1	TRBV11-2	NA	TGTGCCAGCAGCGCCTCGGAACAGGGGGCGCGGGAGCAGTACTTC	CASSASEQGAREQYF
TRBJ1-4	TRBD1	TRBV11-2	once	TGTGCCAGCAGCTCCGGACAGGGAACTAATGAAAAACTGTTTTTT	CASSSGQGTNEKLFF
TRBJ2-1	NA	TRBV5-5	once	TGTGCCAGCAGCTACGGGACTCCCAACAATGAGCAGTTCTTC	CASSYGTPNNEQFF
TRBJ2-2	NA	TRBV29-1	NA	TGCAGCGCTCGAGGCCTACTAACCAACGGGGAGCTGTTTTTT	CSARGLLTNGELFF
TRBJ2-7	TRBD1	TRBV7-8	once	TGTGCCAGCAGCCCGACAGGGGCTCCTTCCTACGAGCAGTACTTC	CASSPTGAPSYEQYF
TRBJ2-3	TRBD2	TRBV9	NA	TGTGCCAGCAGCGTCTACGCGGGAGGACGGGCAGATACGCAGTATTTT	CASSVYAGGRADTQYF
TRBJ1-1	TRBD1	TRBV12-5	NA	TGTGCTAGTGGTTTTCACAGGGGTAGGGCGAACACTGAAGCTTTCTTT	CASGFHRGRANTEAFF
TRBJ2-1	NA	TRBV5-1	NA	TGCGCCAGCAGCTTGGGCTTAAAGGGGTGGGATGAGCAGTTCTTC	CASSLGLKGWDEQFF
TRBJ1-1	NA	TRBV5-4	NA	TGTGCCAGCAGCTTGGACATTCCCACTGAAGCTTTCTTT	CASSLDIPTEAFF
TRBJ2-2	TRBD2	TRBV7-2	NA	TGTGCCAGCAGCTTGGAGCGGGGTTACACCGGGGAGCTGTTTTTT	CASSLERGYTGELFF
TRBJ2-7	TRBD2	TRBV4-1	NA	TGCGCCAGCAGCCCTCCGGGGGGGCTCGGGAACGAGCAGTACTTC	CASSPPGGLGNEQYF
TRBJ1-1	NA	TRBV2	few	TGTGCCAGCAGGGGAGAGTCGGTTTTCTTT	CASRGESVFF
TRBJ2-3	TRBD2	TRBV30	NA	TGTGCCTGGAGTGTAGGCCCTAGCGGGAGTGGGGATACGCAGTATTTT	CAWSVGPSGSGDTQYF
TRBJ2-7	NA	TRBV7-6	NA	TGTGCCAGCAGCTCCATAACCGGGGGAGAGCAGTACTTC	CASSSITGGEQYF
TRBJ2-4	TRBD1	TRBV7-9	NA	TGTGCCAGCAGCTGGGGACAGGTCGTAGCCAAAAACATTCAGTACTTC	CASSWGQVVAKNIQYF
TRBJ1-2	TRBD1	TRBV7-6	NA	TGTGCCAGCAGCCCTGGGACAGGGGTGGGCTACACCTTC	CASSPGTGVGYTF
TRBJ2-2	TRBD1	TRBV7-2	NA	TGTGCCAGCAGCTTAAGGACAGGGGCGACCGGGGAGCTGTTTTTT	CASSLRTGATGELFF
TRBJ2-7	TRBD1	TRBV4-3	NA	TGCGCCAGCAGCCAACTACGGACAGGGGGCCACGAGCAGTACTTC	CASSQLRTGGHEQYF
TRBJ1-1	NA	TRBV7-9	NA	TGTGCCAGCAGCCCCCGGGACACCGGGGACACTGAAGCTTTCTTT	CASSPRDTGDTEAFF
TRBJ2-1	TRBD2	TRBV5-6	NA	TGTGCCAGCAGCTTGCAGGACGGGGGGACCTACAATGAGCAGTTCTTC	CASSLQDGGTYNEQFF
TRBJ1-1	TRBD1	TRBV5-1	NA	TGCGCCAGCAGCTGGGACAGGGGCTCTGAAGCTTTCTTT	CASSWDRGSEAFF
TRBJ2-2	NA	TRBV29-1	NA	TGCAGCGTTGAGCGGGGACTGAACACCGGGGAGCTGTTTTTT	CSVERGLNTGELFF
TRBJ2-1	TRBD2	TRBV19	NA	TGTGCCAGTAGGGCTAGCGGGACCTCCAGTGAGCAGTTCTTC	CASRASGTSSEQFF
TRBJ1-1	NA	TRBV15	NA	TGTGCCACCAGCCCTAGCCGGGACATAGCGAACACTGAAGCTTTCTTT	CATSPSRDIANTEAFF
TRBJ1-2	NA	TRBV4-3	NA	TGCGCCAGCAGCCAATTCCCGGCGGCCGGGGACTATGGCTACACCTTC	CASSQFPAAGDYGYTF
TRBJ2-1	TRBD1	TRBV6-5	few	TGTGCCAGCAGCCCGGACAGGGACCCCTACAATGAGCAGTTCTTC	CASSPDRDPYNEQFF
TRBJ2-1	TRBD2	TRBV4-3	NA	TGCGCCAGCAGCCAAGATGGACTAGCTAACAATGAGCAGTTCTTC	CASSQDGLANNEQFF
TRBJ2-7	TRBD2	TRBV7-2	NA	TGTGCCAGCAGCTTAGATCGTCGACTAGCGGGAGGAAGTCTGTACGAGCAGTACTTC	CASSLDRRLAGGSLYEQYF
TRBJ1-1	TRBD1	TRBV5-1	NA	TGCGCCAGCGTGGGACAGGGAGGTATCAACACTGAAGCTTTCTTT	CASVGQGGINTEAFF
TRBJ2-7	TRBD2	TRBV11-3	few	TGTGCCAGCAGCTTAGGGAGCGGGAGCTCCTACGAGCAGTACTTC	CASSLGSGSSYEQYF
TRBJ2-6	NA	TRBV5-6	NA	TGTGCCAGCAGGGGCGACAAGGGGTACTCTGGGGCCAACGTCCTGACTTTC	CASRGDKGYSGANVLTF
TRBJ2-4	NA	TRBV4-1	NA	TGCGCCAGCAGCCCCCTAGCCAAAAACATTCAGTACTTC	CASSPLAKNIQYF
TRBJ1-4	TRBD1	TRBV5-6	NA	TGTGCCAGCAGCTTGGGCGCCAGGGGGCAAATTAATGAAAAACTGTTTTTT	CASSLGARGQINEKLFF
TRBJ2-7	TRBD2	TRBV7-9	NA	TGTGCCAGCAGCTCACGGGGTAGCGGGGGGGAGCAGTACTTC	CASSSRGSGGEQYF
TRBJ1-5	NA	TRBV15	NA	TGTGCCACCAGCACTGGGGGCTCCGTAGGGGACCTCAATCAGCCCCAGCATTTT	CATSTGGSVGDLNQPQHF